This T cell receptor beta chain emerged from a study of blood T cell repertoires in COVID-19. Study summary: Acute-phase and convalescent COVID-19 samples originated in the United States, Italy and Spain.

This clone was seen only once. Original processing methods: Amplification with reference gene primers provided the estimates of nucleated cell counts. Only in-frame clones appear in the TCRdb table, and some are missing; sequencing was by immunoSEQ multiplex PCR. From that table come the V and J calls and clone size; the DNA was used to work out D and trimming. The sample has 42,000 or so clones; more than 75% are singletons. The CDR3 runs 17 residues. V lost 6 bases, J lost 2 bases, and 12 bases stayed unmatched. Germline loops: CDR1 SNHLY, CDR2 FYNNEI. The specimen was peripheral blood. The V call is TRBV2, the J call TRBJ2-3; 9 bases agree with TRBD2. This receptor was obtained from a man aged 80 or over with acute or convalescent COVID-19. The CDR3 is CASRAGRREGPTDTQYF. The DNA for the CDR3 is TGTGCCAGCAGGGCCGGTCGGCGGGAGGGCCCCACAGATACGCAGTATTTT.